This passage covers 19 T cell receptor beta chains from one sample sequenced in a study of blood T cell repertoires in COVID-19 (dated by TCRdb to the early 2020s). Library creation used the immunoSEQ multiplex PCR assay. TCRdb re-hosts the immuneACCESS table, in-frame sequences only. Its copies lack some clones; in the studies checked, an unresolved V gene accounts for under half of them, and the cause for the rest is not known. A total of just over 300,000 clones appear in this sample, about nine tenths of them only once. The ten top clones hold about 9.9% of the sample. The specimen was PBMCs or T cells enriched from blood (not recorded which). The receptors were sampled from a woman aged 40 to 50 who had recovered from COVID-19.

The chain joins TRBV20-1 to TRBJ2-1, with 9 bases that match TRBD2. The germline V gene encodes CDR1 DFQATT and CDR2 SNEGSKA (reference sequence). CDR3 length: 15 amino acids. Trimming removed 3 bases from V and 5 bases from J; junction bases left unmatched: 8. CDR3 in DNA: TGCAGTGCTAGTTCCCCTAGCGGGACCAACAATGAGCAGTTCTTC. It codes for CSASSPSGTNNEQFF.

V gene TRBV11-2 combines with J gene TRBJ2-1; the match to TRBD1 covers 8 bases. V was pared by 4 bases and J by 8 bases, with 10 bases of the junction left unmatched. This CDR3 is 15 amino acids long. Germline V lookup: CDR1 SGHAT, CDR2 FQNNGV. CDR3 sequence (DNA): TGTGCCAGCAGCTGGAGTGGCCAGGGGGCCCATGAGCAGTTCTTC. Its protein product is CASSWSGQGAHEQFF.

The chain carries TRBV6-5 and TRBJ2-2; 11 nucleotides match TRBD2. Losses at the gene ends were 4 bases for V and 5 bases for J; bases not matched to a gene: 3. The CDR3 spans 15 residues. Per germline, CDR1 MNHEY and CDR2 SVGAGI. The CDR3 loop is CASSLAGGQTGELFF. The CDR3 bases are TGTGCCAGCAGTTTAGCGGGGGGGCAAACCGGGGAGCTGTTTTTT.

The chain joins TRBV2 to TRBJ1-1; the D gene is possibly TRBD1 (5 bases). Trimming took off 3 bases at V and 1 base at J, with 12 bases between the two ends. Germline CDR1 and CDR2: SNHLY and FYNNEI. The CDR3 has 15 residues. The CDR3 DNA is TGTGCCAGCAGTGATGAAGCAGGGTCGAACACTGAAGCTTTCTTT. Its protein is CASSDEAGSNTEAFF.

This CDR3 is CASSLWRAGESYEQYF. In DNA, the CDR3 is TGTGCCAGCAGCTTGTGGCGAGCGGGAGAGTCCTACGAGCAGTACTTC. J is TRBJ2-7 and V is TRBV5-6, with TRBD2 identical over 8 bases. V shed 1 base and J 1 base; nucleotides not matched to a gene: 7. CDR3 length equals 16 residues. Germline lookup yields CDR1 SGHDT and CDR2 YYEEEE.

The CDR3 spells CATSKEGRTGELFF. For the CDR3, the DNA is TGTGCCACCAGCAAGGAGGGTAGGACCGGGGAGCTGTTTTTT. The J gene is TRBJ2-2, the V gene TRBV24-1; perhaps TRBD2 as D (6 bases). Trimming removed 7 bases from V and 5 bases from J, with 13 bases in between. The germline CDR1 and CDR2 sequences are KGHDR and SFDVKD. CDR3 length: 14 amino acids.

This clone was seen only once. The rearrangement links TRBV4-3 to TRBJ2-6, with D unclear. Germline V CDR1 and CDR2: LGHNA, YSLEER. The CDR3 is 14 amino acids. The germline V and J ends were trimmed by 0 bases and 4 bases, with 4 bases remaining between them. The CDR3 nucleotides read TGCGCCAGCAGCCAAGAACTAGGGGCCAACGTCCTGACTTTC. Translating gives CASSQELGANVLTF.

The DNA for the CDR3 is TGTGCCAGCAGAACCAATACTGACATCGTCAATCCCATTCAGTACTTC. Protein product: CASRTNTDIVNPIQYF. The J gene is TRBJ2-4, the V gene TRBV28; D remains unclear. Germline lookup yields CDR1 MDHEN and CDR2 SYDVKM. V dropped 6 bases and J dropped 9 bases, with 24 bases sitting between them. The CDR3 spans 16 residues.

The chain carries TRBV28 and TRBJ1-2; TRBD1 might be the D (5 bases). V lost 9 bases and J lost 4, with 15 bases in between. Germline V lookup: CDR1 MDHEN, CDR2 SYDVKM. The CDR3 loop spans 13 amino acids. CDR3 residues: CASGIGEGYGYTF. DNA for the CDR3: TGTGCCAGTGGTATAGGGGAGGGCTATGGCTACACCTTC.

The V call is TRBV12-3 or TRBV12-4, the J call TRBJ1-2; the match to TRBD1 covers 9 bases. This CDR3 region has 13 residues. Unmatched junction bases numbered 7, after V lost 5 bases and J lost 9 bases. The CDR3 region is CASSPRDRESYTF. CDR3 nucleotides: TGTGCCAGCAGTCCCAGGGACAGGGAGAGCTACACCTTC.

The V and J genes are TRBV6-1 and TRBJ2-1, with D possibly matching TRBD2 (6 bases). Germline V gene data show CDR1 as MNHNS and CDR2 as SASEGT. This CDR3 has 14 residues. V was shortened by 3 bases and J by 6 bases, with 12 bases between the two germline ends. CDR3 residues: CASSEGLRSNEQFF. The CDR3 coding sequence is TGTGCCAGCAGTGAGGGACTCCGTAGCAATGAGCAGTTCTTC.

This clone was counted a single time. The chain couples TRBV24-1 to TRBJ2-2; D is unresolved. The V gene's germline CDR1 is KGHDR and CDR2 SFDVKD. The CDR3 has 16 amino acids. Trimming removed 3 bases from V and 4 bases from J, with 14 bases in between. CDR3 nucleotide sequence: TGTGCCACCAGTGATACCGTTACTCGGAGCACCGGGGAGCTGTTTTTT. Amino acid sequence: CATSDTVTRSTGELFF.

This clone was detected once. The chain joins TRBV18 to TRBJ2-7; the D gene is possibly TRBD2 (6 bases). V was cut by 6 bases and J by 2 bases, with 20 bases left in between. Germline-derived CDR1 and CDR2 are KGHSH and LQKENI. CDR3 length: 16 amino acids. The CDR3, as DNA: TGTGCCAGCTCCCGGGGCAGCGGGTTTACCCCCTACGAGCAGTACTTC. It translates to CASSRGSGFTPYEQYF. Looking up the rest from reference TRBV18 and TRBJ2-7 gives the full variable domain: NAGVMQNPRHLVRRRGQEARLRCSPMKGHSHVYWYRQLPEEGLKFMVYLQKENIIDESGMPKERFSAEFPKEGPSILRIQQVVRGDSAAYFCASSRGSGFTPYEQYFGPGTRLTVT.

In its sample, this clone was seen once. The chain uses TRBV7-3 and TRBJ2-3, with 9 bases matching TRBD2. The CDR3 has 16 residues. After removal of 2 bases from V and 2 bases from J, the junction contained 5 bases not matched to a gene. Germline CDR1 reads SGHTA; CDR2 reads FQGTGA. The CDR3 is CASSLGPSGVTDTQYF. For the CDR3, the DNA is TGTGCCAGCAGCTTAGGCCCTAGCGGGGTCACAGATACGCAGTATTTT.

This chain links TRBV7-9 with TRBJ2-7; TRBD1 might be the D (6 bases). CDR1 is SEHNR, CDR2 FQNEAQ, per germline (reference sequence). V was clipped by 1 base and J by 1 base, with 11 bases between them. The CDR3 length is 15 residues. The CDR3 loop is CASSLVGQGSYEQYF. The CDR3 DNA follows: TGTGCCAGCAGCTTAGTCGGTCAGGGGTCCTACGAGCAGTACTTC. The variable domain in full, completed from reference TRBV7-9 and TRBJ2-7, reads DTGVSQNPRHKITKRGQNVTFRCDPISEHNRLYWYRQTLGQGPEFLTYFQNEAQLEKSRLLSDRFSAERPKGSFSTLEIQRTEQGDSAMYLCASSLVGQGSYEQYFGPGTRLTVT.

This chain joins TRBV7-9 and TRBJ1-1; D might be TRBD1 (5 bases). Germline CDR1 is SEHNR and CDR2 is FQNEAQ (reference sequence). This CDR3 contains 13 residues. V gave up 3 bases and J gave up 6 bases, with 11 bases separating them. The CDR3 region has the DNA TGTGCCAGCAGCTTTTCAGAAGGGGCTGAAGCTTTCTTT. This translates into CASSFSEGAEAFF.

The chain carries TRBV29-1 and TRBJ1-5, with D unclear. The V and J ends lost 6 bases and 4 bases respectively, with 10 bases between them. In germline, CDR1 is SQVTM, CDR2 ANQGSEA. The CDR3 contains 12 residues. CDR3 region: CSVAAGNQPQHF. In DNA, the CDR3 is TGCAGCGTGGCCGCAGGAAATCAGCCCCAGCATTTT.

J is TRBJ1-4 and V is TRBV30, with D hard to call. Trimming removed 0 bases at V and 1 base at J, with 12 bases between. The CDR3 has 16 residues. In germline, CDR1 is GTSNPN, CDR2 SVGIG (reference sequence). The CDR3 spells CAWSVWQAQTNEKLFF. The CDR3, as DNA: TGTGCCTGGAGTGTTTGGCAGGCCCAAACTAATGAAAAACTGTTTTTT.

The chain couples TRBV7-9 to TRBJ1-5; 11 nucleotides align to TRBD1. This CDR3 region has 17 residues. The V gene end was trimmed by 5 bases and the J gene end by 0 bases; junction bases not matched to a gene: 6. Germline V gives CDR1 SEHNR, CDR2 FQNEAQ (reference sequence). The CDR3 is CASSTGTGGFSNQPQHF. For the CDR3, the DNA is TGTGCCAGCAGCACGGGGACAGGGGGTTTTAGCAATCAGCCCCAGCATTTT.